This TCR beta chain was obtained from a study of Ad26.COV2.S vaccination and SARS-CoV-2 variants. Notes on this clone: Its antigen is unknown.

The method was immunoSEQ multiplex PCR; TCRdb's version includes in-frame clones alone and lacks a portion of them. The sample shows 300,000 to 400,000 clones, around 86% of them seen only once. Findings and caveats of the study: Using TCR breadth and depth analyses may have led to underestimated total T cell responses. Breadth measured for non-spike TCRs was similar across vaccine and placebo recipients.

As for treatment: 19 received Ad26.COV2.S at low or high dose, single or two shots; five or six received placebo; per-sample allocation not given. Specimen acquisition occurred on day 63 following the initial vaccine or placebo injection. Germline assignment: CDR1 SGHKS and CDR2 YYEKEE (reference sequence). CDR3 size: 16 residues. The V segment lost 4 bases and the J segment 2 bases; nucleotides outside the gene matches: 4. The material was peripheral blood, obtained in a trial of Ad26.COV2.S vaccine versus placebo. This TCR was recovered from a person between 18 and 65 years old who received the Ad26.COV2.S COVID-19 vaccine or a placebo. V and J are TRBV5-5 and TRBJ2-1, with 12 bases fitting TRBD2. Here the CDR3 DNA reads TGTGCCAGCAGCGTCGGACTAGCGGGGACCTACAATGAGCAGTTCTTC. As protein: CASSVGLAGTYNEQFF.